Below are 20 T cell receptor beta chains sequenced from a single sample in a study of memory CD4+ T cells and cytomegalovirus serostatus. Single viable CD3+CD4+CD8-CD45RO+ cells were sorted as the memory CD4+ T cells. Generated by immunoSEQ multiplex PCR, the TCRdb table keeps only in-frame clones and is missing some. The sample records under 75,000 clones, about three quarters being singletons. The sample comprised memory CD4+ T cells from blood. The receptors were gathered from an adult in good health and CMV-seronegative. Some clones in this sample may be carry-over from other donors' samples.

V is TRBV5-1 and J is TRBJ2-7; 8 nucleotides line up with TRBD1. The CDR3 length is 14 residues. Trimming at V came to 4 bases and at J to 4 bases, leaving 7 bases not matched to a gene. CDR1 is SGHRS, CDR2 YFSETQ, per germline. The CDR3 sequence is CASSRGQDTYEQYF. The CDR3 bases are TGCGCCAGCAGCCGGGGACAGGATACGTACGAGCAGTACTTC.

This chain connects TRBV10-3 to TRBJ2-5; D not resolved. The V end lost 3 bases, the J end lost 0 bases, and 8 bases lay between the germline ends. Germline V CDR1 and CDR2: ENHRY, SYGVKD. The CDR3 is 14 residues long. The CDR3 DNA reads TGTGCCATCAGTGACAGCCGGAACCAAGAGACCCAGTACTTC. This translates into CAISDSRNQETQYF.

CDR3 sequence (DNA): TGTGCCTGGACTCACCAGCGGACAGGGGGTAACGGCTACACCTTC. Translated: CAWTHQRTGGNGYTF. V usage is TRBV30 and J usage is TRBJ1-2; 10 positions match TRBD1. This CDR3 is 15 amino acids long. With 4 bases clipped from V and 8 bases from J, the junction kept 13 bases outside the gene matches. CDR1 and CDR2 from the germline V gene are GTSNPN and SVGIG (reference sequence).

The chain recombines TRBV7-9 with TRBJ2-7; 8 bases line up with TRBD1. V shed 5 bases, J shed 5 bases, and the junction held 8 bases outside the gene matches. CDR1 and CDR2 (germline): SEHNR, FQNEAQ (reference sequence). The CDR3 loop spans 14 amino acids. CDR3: CASSLTGGLDEQYF. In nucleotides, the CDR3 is TGTGCCAGCAGCCTAACAGGGGGTCTGGACGAGCAGTACTTC.

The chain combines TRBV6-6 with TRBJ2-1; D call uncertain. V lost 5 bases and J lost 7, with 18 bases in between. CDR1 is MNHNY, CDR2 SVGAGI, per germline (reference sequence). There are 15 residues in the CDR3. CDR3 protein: CASSPHPEMGNEQFF. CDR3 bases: TGTGCCAGCAGTCCTCACCCGGAGATGGGAAATGAGCAGTTCTTC.

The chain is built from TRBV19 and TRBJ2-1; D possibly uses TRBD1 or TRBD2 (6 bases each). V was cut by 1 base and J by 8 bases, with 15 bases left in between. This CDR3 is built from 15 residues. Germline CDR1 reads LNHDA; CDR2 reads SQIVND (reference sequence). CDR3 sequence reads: CASSIGLGRGDEQFF. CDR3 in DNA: TGTGCCAGTAGTATAGGATTGGGTAGGGGGGATGAGCAGTTCTTC.

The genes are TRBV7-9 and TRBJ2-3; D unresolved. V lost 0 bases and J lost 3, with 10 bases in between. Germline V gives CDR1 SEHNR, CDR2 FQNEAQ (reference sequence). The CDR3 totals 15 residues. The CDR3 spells CASSLASGGTDTQYF. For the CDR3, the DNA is TGTGCCAGCAGCTTAGCGTCGGGTGGGACAGATACGCAGTATTTT.

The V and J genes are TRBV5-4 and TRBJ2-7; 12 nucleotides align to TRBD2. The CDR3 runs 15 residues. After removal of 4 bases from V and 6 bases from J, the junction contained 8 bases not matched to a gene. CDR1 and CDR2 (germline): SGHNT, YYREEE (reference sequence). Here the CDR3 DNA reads TGTGCCAGCAGCCTGAAGACTAGCGGGAGTAGCGAGCAGTACTTC. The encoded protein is CASSLKTSGSSEQYF.

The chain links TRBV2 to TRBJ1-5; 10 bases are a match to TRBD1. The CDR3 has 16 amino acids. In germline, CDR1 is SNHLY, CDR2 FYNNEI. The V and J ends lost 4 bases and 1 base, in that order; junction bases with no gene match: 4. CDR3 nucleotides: TGTGCCAGCAGTGTCAGGACAGGGGGAAGCAATCAGCCCCAGCATTTT. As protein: CASSVRTGGSNQPQHF.

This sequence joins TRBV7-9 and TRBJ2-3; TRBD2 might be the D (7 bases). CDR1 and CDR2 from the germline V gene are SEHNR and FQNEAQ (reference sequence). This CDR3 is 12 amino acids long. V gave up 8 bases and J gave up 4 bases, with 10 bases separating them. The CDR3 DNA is TGTGCCAGCGGGGGGGCAGCAGATACGCAGTATTTT. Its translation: CASGGAADTQYF.

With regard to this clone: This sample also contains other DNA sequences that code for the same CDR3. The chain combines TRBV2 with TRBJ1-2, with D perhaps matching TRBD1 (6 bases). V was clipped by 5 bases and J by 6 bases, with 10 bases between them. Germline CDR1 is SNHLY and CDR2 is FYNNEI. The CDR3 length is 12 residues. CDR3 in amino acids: CASSLQGNGYTF. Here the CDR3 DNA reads TGTGCCAGCAGTTTACAGGGAAATGGCTACACCTTC.

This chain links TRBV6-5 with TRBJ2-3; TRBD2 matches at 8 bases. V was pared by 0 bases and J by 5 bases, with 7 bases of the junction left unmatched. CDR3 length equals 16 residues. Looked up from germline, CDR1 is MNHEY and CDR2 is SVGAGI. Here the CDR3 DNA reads TGTGCCAGCAGTTACTCATCCGGGAGGGCAATAGATACGCAGTATTTT. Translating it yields CASSYSSGRAIDTQYF.

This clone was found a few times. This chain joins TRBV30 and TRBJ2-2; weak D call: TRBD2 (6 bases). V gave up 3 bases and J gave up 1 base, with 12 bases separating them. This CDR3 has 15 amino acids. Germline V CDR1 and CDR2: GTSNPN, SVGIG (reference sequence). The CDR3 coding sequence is TGTGCCTGGAGGCCGGGGGAACGGAACACCGGGGAGCTGTTTTTT. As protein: CAWRPGERNTGELFF.

Here the CDR3 DNA reads TGTGCCAGCAGCTTACAGGGGATGCGCAATCAGCCCCAGCATTTT. Encoded protein: CASSLQGMRNQPQHF. The gene calls are TRBV7-9 and TRBJ1-5; D might be TRBD1 (6 bases). Germline V gene data show CDR1 as SEHNR and CDR2 as FQNEAQ (reference sequence). V dropped 2 bases and J dropped 2 bases, with 10 bases sitting between them. The CDR3 has 15 amino acids.

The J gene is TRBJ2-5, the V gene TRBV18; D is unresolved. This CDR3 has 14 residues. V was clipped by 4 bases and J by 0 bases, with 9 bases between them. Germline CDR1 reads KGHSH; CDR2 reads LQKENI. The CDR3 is CASSRSLYQETQYF. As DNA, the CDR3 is TGTGCCAGCTCACGATCACTGTACCAAGAGACCCAGTACTTC.

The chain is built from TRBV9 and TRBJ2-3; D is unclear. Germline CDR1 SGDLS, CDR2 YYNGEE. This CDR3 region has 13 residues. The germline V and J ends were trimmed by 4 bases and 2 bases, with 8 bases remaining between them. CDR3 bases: TGTGCCAGCAGCACCACTCCCACAGATACGCAGTATTTT. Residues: CASSTTPTDTQYF.

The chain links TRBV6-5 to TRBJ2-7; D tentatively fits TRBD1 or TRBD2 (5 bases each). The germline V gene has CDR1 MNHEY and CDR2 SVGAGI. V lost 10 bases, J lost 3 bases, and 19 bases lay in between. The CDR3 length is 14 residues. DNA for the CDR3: TGTGCCACTAGAAGGGCAGGGAGTAACTACGAGCAGTACTTC. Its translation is CATRRAGSNYEQYF.

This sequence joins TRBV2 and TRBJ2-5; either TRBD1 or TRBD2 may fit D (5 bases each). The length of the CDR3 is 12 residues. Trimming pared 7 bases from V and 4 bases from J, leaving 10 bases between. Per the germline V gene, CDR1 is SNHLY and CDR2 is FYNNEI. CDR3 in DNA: TGTGCCAGCAAGGCAGGGAGAGAGACCCAGTACTTC. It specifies CASKAGRETQYF.

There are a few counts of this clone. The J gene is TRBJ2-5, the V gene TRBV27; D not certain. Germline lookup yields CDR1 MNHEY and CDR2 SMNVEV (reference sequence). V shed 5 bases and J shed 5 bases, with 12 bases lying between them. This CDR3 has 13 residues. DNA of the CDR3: TGTGCCAGCAGTCACCGTCTATGGGAGACCCAGTACTTC. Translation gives CASSHRLWETQYF.

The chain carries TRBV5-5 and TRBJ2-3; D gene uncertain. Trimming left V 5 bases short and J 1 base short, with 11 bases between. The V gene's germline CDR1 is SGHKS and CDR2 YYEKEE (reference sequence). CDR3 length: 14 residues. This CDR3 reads CASSTDLGTDTQYF. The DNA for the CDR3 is TGTGCCAGCAGTACTGATTTGGGCACAGATACGCAGTATTTT.